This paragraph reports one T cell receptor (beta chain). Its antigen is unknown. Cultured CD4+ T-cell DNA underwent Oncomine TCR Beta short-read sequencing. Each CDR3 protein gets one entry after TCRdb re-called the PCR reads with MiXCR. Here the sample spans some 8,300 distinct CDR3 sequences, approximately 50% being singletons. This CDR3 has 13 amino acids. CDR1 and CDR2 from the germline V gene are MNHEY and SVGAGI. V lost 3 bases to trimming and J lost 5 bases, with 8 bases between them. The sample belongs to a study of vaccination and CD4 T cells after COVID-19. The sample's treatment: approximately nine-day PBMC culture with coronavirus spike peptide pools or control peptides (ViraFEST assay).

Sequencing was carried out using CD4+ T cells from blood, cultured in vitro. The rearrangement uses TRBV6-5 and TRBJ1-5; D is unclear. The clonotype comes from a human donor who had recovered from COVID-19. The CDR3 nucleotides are TGTGCCAGCAGTTATAATCAATATCAGCCCCAGCATTTT. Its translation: CASSYNQYQPQHF.